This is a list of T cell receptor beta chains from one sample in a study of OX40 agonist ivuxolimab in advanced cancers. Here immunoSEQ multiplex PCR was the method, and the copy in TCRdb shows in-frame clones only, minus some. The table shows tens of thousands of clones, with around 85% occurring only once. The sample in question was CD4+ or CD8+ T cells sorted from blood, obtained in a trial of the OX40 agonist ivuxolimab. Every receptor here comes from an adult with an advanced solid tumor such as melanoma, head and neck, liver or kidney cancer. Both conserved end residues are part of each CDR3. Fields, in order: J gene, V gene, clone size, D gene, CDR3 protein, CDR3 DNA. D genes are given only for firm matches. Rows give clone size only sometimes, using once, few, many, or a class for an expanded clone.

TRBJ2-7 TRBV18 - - CASSPGGQSYEQYF TGTGCCAGCTCACCTGGCGGCCAGTCCTACGAGCAGTACTTC
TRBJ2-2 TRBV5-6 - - CASSLVRAGELFF TGTGCCAGCAGCTTAGTGCGGGCTGGGGAGCTGTTTTTT
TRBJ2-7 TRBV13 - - CASSSVYGWFIYEQYF TGTGCCAGCAGCTCAGTTTACGGGTGGTTTATCTACGAGCAGTACTTC
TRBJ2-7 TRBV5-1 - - CASSPDSHEQYF TGCGCCAGCAGCCCAGACAGCCACGAGCAGTACTTC
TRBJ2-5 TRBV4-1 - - CASSQTLTGRETQYF TGCGCCAGCAGCCAAACCTTGACAGGGAGGGAGACCCAGTACTTC
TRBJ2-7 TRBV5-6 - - CASRGQDSYEQYF TGTGCCAGCAGGGGTCAGGACAGCTACGAGCAGTACTTC
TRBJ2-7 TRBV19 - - CASSIEGAWLGYEQYF TGTGCCAGTAGTATAGAGGGCGCCTGGCTCGGGTACGAGCAGTACTTC
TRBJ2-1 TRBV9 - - CASSGPGPPRFSEQFF TGTGCCAGCAGCGGCCCGGGACCCCCCAGATTTTCGGAGCAGTTCTTC
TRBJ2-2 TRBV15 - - CATSSLKTGRRTGELFF TGTGCCACCAGCAGCCTTAAGACAGGGAGGAGGACCGGGGAGCTGTTTTTT
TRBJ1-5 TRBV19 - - CASSARDSNQPQHF TGTGCCAGTAGTGCCCGGGATAGCAATCAGCCCCAGCATTTT
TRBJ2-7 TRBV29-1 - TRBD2 CSVKFLAGGRNEQYF TGCAGCGTTAAATTTCTAGCGGGGGGCCGTAACGAGCAGTACTTC
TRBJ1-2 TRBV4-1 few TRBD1 CASSHPKSYTGTGGAGGYTF TGCGCCAGCAGCCACCCTAAGTCGTACACCGGGACAGGGGGCGCGGGTGGCTACACCTTC
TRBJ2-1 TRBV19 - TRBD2 CASSSSGGSYNEQFF TGTGCCAGTAGTTCGAGCGGGGGCTCCTACAATGAGCAGTTCTTC
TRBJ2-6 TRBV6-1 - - CASGDLVGGANVLTF TGTGCCAGCGGAGACTTGGTGGGTGGGGCCAACGTCCTGACTTTC
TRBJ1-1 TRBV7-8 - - CASSLMGQGTEAFF TGTGCCAGCAGCTTAATGGGGCAGGGGACTGAAGCTTTCTTT
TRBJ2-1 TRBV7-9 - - CASSLGVAVVNEQFF TGTGCCAGCAGCTTAGGAGTCGCGGTTGTCAATGAGCAGTTCTTC
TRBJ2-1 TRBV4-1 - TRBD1 CASSLNRDSVLGEQFF TGCGCCAGCAGCTTGAACCGGGACAGCGTCTTAGGTGAGCAGTTCTTC
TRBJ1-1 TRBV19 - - CASSIDLNTEAFF TGTGCCAGTAGTATAGACCTGAACACTGAAGCTTTCTTT
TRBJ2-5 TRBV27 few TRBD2 CASSTGGKGTQYF TGTGCCAGCAGTACCGGGGGGAAGGGGACCCAGTACTTC
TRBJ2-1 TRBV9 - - CASSVGPRVDTEQFF TGTGCCAGCAGCGTAGGGCCTAGGGTGGACACTGAGCAGTTCTTC
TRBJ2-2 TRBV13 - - CASSLGGNTGELFF TGTGCCAGCAGCTTAGGGGGGAACACCGGGGAGCTGTTTTTT
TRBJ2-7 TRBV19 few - CASSSAGGGYEQYF TGTGCCAGTAGTAGCGCCGGGGGCGGTTACGAGCAGTACTTC
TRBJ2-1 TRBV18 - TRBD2 CASSPPERGATTPLLNEQFF TGTGCCAGCTCACCACCGGAGCGGGGGGCCACCACGCCTCTTCTTAATGAGCAGTTCTTC
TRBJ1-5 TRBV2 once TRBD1 CASSGTGEHQPQHF TGTGCCAGCAGTGGGACAGGGGAACATCAGCCCCAGCATTTT
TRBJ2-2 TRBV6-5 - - CASSYNPLWELFF TGTGCCAGCAGCTACAACCCTCTATGGGAGCTGTTTTTT
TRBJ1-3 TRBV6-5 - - CASSYLRGGNTIYF TGTGCCAGCAGTTACCTGCGGGGCGGAAACACCATATATTTT
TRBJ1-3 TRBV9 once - CASSVAYWGNTIYF TGTGCCAGCAGCGTAGCGTATTGGGGAAACACCATATATTTT
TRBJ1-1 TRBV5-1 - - CASSLANTEAFF TGCGCCAGCAGTCTAGCTAACACTGAAGCTTTCTTT
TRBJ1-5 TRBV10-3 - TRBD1 CATETGTVNQPRHF TGTGCCACCGAAACCGGGACAGTCAACCAGCCCCGGCATTTT
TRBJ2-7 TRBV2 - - CASNRREDYEQYF TGTGCCAGCAATCGCCGGGAAGACTACGAGCAGTACTTC